The clone carrying this T cell receptor beta chain is judged medium-sized (0.01 to 0.1%). These data belong to a study of post-analysis software for immune sequencing data. On the study more broadly: Secondary progressive, relapsing-remitting and progressive-relapsing multiple sclerosis were among the included disease courses.

Libraries were made from TCR beta cDNA, and they carried unique molecular identifiers. TCRdb itself ran the PCR reads through MiXCR, one entry per CDR3 protein. The sample shows about half a million distinct CDR3 sequences, around a third of them seen only once. The sequencing input was blood. The TCR sequence derives from a girl between 2 and 17 years old with multiple sclerosis.

DNA for the CDR3: TGTGCCACCAGCATAGGGGACAGTAGGTACACTGAAGCTTTCTTT. It is translated as CATSIGDSRYTEAFF. The chain combines TRBV15 with TRBJ1-1; 7 bases are a match to TRBD1. The CDR3 has 15 amino acids. Per germline, CDR1 LNHNV and CDR2 YYDKDF (reference sequence). V shed 4 bases, J shed 3 bases, and the junction held 8 bases outside the gene matches.